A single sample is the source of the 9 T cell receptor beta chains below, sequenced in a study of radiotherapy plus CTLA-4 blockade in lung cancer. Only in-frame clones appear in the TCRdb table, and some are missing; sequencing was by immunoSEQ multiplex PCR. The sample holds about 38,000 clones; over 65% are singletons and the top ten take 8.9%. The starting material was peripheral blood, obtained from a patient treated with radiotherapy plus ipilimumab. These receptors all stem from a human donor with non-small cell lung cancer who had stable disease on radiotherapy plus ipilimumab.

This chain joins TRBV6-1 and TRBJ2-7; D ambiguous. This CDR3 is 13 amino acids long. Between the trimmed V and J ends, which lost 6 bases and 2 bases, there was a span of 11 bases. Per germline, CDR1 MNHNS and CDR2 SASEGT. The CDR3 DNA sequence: TGTGCCAGCAGACCCAACGGGCCCTACGAGCAGTACGTC. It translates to CASRPNGPYEQYV.

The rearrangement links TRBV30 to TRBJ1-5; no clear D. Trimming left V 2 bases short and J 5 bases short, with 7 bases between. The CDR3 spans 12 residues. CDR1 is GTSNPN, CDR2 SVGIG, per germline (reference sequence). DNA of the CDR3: TGTGCCTGGAGTCCTCAGGATCAGCCCCAGCATTTT. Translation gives CAWSPQDQPQHF.

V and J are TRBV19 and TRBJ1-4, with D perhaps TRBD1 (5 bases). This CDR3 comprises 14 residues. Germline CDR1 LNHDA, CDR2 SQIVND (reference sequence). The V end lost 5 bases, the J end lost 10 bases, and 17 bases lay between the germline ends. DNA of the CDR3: TGTGCCAGTAGTCCAGACAGAAATACTCGAAAACTGTTTTTT. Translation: CASSPDRNTRKLFF.

CDR3 in amino acids: CASSPEGIPRRVNSPLHF. The DNA for the CDR3 is TGTGCCAGCAGCCCCGAGGGCATCCCGAGACGGGTTAATTCACCCCTCCACTTT. The chain uses TRBV7-6 and TRBJ1-6; D is unresolved. V lost 5 bases and J lost 6, with 23 bases in between. The CDR3 extends over 18 amino acids. Germline-derived CDR1 and CDR2 are SGHVS and FNYEAQ.

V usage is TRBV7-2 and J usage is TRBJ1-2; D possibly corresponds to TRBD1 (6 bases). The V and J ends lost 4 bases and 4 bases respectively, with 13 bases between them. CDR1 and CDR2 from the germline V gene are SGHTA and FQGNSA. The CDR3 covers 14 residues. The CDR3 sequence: CASSSGGTSYGYTF. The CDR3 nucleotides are TGTGCCAGCAGCTCTGGCGGGACATCCTATGGCTACACCTTC.

The CDR3 nucleotides are TGTGCCAGCAGCTTAACCCCCAACACCGGGGAGCTGTTTTTT. Amino acid sequence: CASSLTPNTGELFF. V is TRBV11-3 and J is TRBJ2-2; D gene ambiguous. V lost 2 bases and J 2 bases, leaving 6 bases between the germline ends. This CDR3 has 14 amino acids. Germline CDR1 and CDR2: SGHNT and YENEEA.

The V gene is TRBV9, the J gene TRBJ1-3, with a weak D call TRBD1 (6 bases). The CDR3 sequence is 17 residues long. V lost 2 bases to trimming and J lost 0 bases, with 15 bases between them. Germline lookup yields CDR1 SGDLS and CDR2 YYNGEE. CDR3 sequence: CASSVQPQGDSGNTIYF. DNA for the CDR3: TGTGCCAGCAGCGTTCAACCACAGGGCGACTCTGGAAACACCATATATTTT.

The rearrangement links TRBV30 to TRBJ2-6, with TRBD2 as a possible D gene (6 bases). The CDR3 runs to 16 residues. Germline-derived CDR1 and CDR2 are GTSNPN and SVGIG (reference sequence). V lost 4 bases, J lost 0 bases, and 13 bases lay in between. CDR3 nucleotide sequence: TGTGCCTGGACGGGCGGGGAGAGCTCTGGGGCCAACGTCCTGACTTTC. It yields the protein CAWTGGESSGANVLTF.

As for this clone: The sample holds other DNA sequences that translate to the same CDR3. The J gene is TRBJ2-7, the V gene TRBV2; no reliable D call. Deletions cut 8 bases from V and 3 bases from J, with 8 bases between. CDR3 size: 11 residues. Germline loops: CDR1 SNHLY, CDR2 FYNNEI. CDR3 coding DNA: TGTGCCAGCGCCTCGGTCTACGAGCAGTACTTC. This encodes CASASVYEQYF.